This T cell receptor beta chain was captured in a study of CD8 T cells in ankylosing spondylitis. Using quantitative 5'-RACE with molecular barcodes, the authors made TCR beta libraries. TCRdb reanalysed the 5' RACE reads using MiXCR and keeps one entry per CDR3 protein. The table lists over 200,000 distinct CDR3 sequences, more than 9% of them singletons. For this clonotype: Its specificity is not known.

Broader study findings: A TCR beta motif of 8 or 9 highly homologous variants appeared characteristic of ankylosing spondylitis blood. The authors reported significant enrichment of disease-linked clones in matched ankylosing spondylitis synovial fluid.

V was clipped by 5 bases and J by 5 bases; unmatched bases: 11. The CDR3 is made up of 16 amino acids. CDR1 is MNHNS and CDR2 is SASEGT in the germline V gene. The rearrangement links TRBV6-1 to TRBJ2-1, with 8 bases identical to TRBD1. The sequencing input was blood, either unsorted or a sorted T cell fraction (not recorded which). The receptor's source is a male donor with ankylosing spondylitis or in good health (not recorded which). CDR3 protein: CASSITQGVIHNEQFF. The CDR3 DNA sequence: TGTGCCAGCAGTATTACACAGGGGGTCATCCACAATGAGCAGTTCTTC.